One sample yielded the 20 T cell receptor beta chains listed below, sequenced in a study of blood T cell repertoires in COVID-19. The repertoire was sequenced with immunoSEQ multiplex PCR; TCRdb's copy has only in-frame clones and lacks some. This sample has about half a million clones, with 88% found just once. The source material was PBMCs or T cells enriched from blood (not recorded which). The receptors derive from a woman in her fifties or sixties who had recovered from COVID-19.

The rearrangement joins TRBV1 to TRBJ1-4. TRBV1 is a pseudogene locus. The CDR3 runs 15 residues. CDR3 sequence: CTSSQRVSTNEKLFF. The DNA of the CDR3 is TGCACCAGCAGCCAAAGAGTATCAACTAATGAAAAACTGTTTTTT.

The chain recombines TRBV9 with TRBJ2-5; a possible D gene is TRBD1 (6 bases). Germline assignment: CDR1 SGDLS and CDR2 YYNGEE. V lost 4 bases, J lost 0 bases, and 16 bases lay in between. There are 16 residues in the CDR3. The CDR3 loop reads CASSTDGTQYQETQYF. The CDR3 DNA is TGTGCCAGCAGCACAGACGGGACACAGTACCAAGAGACCCAGTACTTC.

CDR3 nucleotide sequence: TGTGCCAGCAGCCAAAGGGATCTAGCGGGGGGTGGCTACAATGAGCAGTTCTTC. Amino acids: CASSQRDLAGGGYNEQFF. The chain couples TRBV3-1 (or the pseudogene TRBV3-2) to TRBJ2-1; the match to TRBD2 covers 11 bases. The trim removed 2 bases at V and 3 bases at J, leaving 9 bases unmatched. In germline, CDR1 is LGHDT, CDR2 YNNKEL (reference sequence). This CDR3 contains 18 residues.

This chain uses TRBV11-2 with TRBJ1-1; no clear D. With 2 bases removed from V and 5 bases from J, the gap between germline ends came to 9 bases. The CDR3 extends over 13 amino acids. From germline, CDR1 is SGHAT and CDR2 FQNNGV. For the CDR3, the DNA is TGTGCCAGCAGCTTAAGGCGGGAGACTGAAGCTTTCTTT. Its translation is CASSLRRETEAFF.

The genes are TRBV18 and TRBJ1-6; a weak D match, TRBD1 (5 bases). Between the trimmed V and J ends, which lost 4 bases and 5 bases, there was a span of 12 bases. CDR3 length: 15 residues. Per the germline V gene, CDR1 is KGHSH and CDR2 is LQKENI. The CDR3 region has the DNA TGTGCCAGCTCACTTCTCGACAGAGATAATTCACCCCTCCACTTT. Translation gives CASSLLDRDNSPLHF.

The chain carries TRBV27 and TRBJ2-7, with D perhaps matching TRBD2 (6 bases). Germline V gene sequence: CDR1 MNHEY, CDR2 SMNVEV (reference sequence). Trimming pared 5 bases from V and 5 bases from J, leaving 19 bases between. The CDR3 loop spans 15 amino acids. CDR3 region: CASSPGTLPKNEQYF. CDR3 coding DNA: TGTGCCAGCAGTCCCGGGACTCTCCCTAAGAACGAGCAGTACTTC.

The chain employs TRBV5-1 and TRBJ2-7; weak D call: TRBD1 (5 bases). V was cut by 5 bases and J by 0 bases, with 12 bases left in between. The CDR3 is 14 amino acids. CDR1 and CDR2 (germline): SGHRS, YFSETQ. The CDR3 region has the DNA TGCGCCAGCAGGGTAGGGGTACCCTCCTACGAGCAGTACTTC. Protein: CASRVGVPSYEQYF.

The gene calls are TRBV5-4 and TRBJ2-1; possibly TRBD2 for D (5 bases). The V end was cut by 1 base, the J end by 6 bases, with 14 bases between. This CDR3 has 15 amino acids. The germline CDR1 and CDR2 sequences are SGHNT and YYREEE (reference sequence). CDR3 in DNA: TGTGCCAGCAGCTTGATGACTGGAGGATTCAATGAGCAGTTCTTC. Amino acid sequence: CASSLMTGGFNEQFF.

The CDR3 nucleotides are TGTGCCAGCAGTACCCCGGGGGGAGGAGGGAATTCACCCCTCCACTTT. This sequence encodes CASSTPGGGGNSPLHF. The rearrangement uses TRBV28 and TRBJ1-6; perhaps TRBD1 as D (5 bases). The germline gives CDR1 MDHEN, CDR2 SYDVKM. Deletions cut 5 bases from V and 7 bases from J, with 18 bases between. This CDR3 has 16 residues.

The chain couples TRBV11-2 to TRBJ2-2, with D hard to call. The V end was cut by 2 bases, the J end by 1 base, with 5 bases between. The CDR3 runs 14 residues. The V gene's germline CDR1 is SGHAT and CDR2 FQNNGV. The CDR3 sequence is CASSLIRNTGELFF. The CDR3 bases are TGTGCCAGCAGCTTAATTCGGAACACCGGGGAGCTGTTTTTT.

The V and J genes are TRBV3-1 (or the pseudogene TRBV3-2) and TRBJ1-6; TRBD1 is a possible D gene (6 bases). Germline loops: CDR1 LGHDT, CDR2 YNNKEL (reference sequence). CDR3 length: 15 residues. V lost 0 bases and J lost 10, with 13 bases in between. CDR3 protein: CASSQESGGRSPLHF. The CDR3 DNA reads TGTGCCAGCAGCCAAGAATCGGGGGGCAGGTCACCCCTCCACTTT.

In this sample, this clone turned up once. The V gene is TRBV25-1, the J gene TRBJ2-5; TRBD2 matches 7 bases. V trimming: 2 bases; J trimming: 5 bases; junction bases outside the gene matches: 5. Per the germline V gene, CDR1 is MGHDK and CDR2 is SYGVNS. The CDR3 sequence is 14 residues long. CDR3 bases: TGTGCCAGCAGTGAAAGGGAGGGGTGGGAGACCCAGTACTTC. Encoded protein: CASSEREGWETQYF.

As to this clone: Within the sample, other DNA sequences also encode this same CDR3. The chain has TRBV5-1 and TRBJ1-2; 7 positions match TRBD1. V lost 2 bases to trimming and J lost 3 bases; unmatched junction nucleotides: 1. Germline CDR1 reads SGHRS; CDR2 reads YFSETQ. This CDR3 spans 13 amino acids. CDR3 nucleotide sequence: TGCGCCAGCAGCTTAACAGGGGACTATGGCTACACCTTC. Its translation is CASSLTGDYGYTF.

In DNA form, the CDR3 reads TGCGCCAGCAGCTTGACGGGTCCCCCTGGAAACACCATATATTTT. The encoded protein is CASSLTGPPGNTIYF. The chain uses TRBV5-1 and TRBJ1-3; D uncertain. Between the trimmed V and J ends, which lost 1 base and 2 bases, there was a span of 10 bases. The CDR3 spans 15 residues. CDR1 and CDR2 (germline): SGHRS, YFSETQ.

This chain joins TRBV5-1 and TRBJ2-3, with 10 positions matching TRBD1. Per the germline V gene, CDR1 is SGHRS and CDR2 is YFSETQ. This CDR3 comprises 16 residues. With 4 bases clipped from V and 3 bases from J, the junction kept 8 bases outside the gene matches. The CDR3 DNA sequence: TGCGCCAGCAGCCAGTCGGGACAGGGGTGGACAGATACGCAGTATTTT. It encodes CASSQSGQGWTDTQYF.

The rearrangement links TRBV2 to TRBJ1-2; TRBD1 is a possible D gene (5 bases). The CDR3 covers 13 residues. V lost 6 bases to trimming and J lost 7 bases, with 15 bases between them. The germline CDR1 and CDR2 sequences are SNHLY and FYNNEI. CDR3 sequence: CASRGEGSFGYTF. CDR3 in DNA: TGTGCCAGCAGGGGGGAGGGGTCTTTTGGCTACACCTTC.

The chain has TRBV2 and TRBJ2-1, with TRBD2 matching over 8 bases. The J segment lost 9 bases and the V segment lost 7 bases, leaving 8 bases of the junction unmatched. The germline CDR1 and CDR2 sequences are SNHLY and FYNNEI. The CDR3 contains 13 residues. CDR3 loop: CASTGGAGGEQFF. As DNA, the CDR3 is TGTGCCAGCACGGGGGGGGCCGGTGGTGAGCAGTTCTTC.

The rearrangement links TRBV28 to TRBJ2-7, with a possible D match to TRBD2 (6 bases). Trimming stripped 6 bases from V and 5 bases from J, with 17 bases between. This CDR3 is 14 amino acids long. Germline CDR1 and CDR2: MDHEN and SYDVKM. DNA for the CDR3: TGTGCCAGCAGCTTGCGGGGCTTTTCTCACGAGCAGTACGTC. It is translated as CASSLRGFSHEQYV.

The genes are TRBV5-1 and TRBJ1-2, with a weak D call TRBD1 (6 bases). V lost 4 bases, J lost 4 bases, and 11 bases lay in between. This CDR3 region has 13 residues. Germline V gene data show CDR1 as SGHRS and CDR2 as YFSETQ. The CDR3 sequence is CASSQGHLYGYTF. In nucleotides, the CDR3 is TGCGCCAGCAGCCAGGGACACCTCTATGGCTACACCTTC. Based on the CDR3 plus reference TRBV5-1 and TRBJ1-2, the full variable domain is KAGVTQTPRYLIKTRGQQVTLSCSPISGHRSVSWYQQTPGQGLQFLFEYFSETQRNKGNFPGRFSGRQFSNSRSEMNVSTLELGDSALYLCASSQGHLYGYTFGSGTRLTVV.

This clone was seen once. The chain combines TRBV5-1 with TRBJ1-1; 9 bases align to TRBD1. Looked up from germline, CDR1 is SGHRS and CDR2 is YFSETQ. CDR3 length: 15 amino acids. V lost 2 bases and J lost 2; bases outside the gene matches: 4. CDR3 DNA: TGCGCCAGCAGCTTCGGGACAGGGTCAAACACTGAAGCTTTCTTT. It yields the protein CASSFGTGSNTEAFF.